Below, one T cell receptor (beta chain) is given with its context. Repertoires were generated with immunoSEQ multiplex PCR, while TCRdb's copy carries only in-frame clones and drops some. The data contain approximately 39,000 clones, 90% of them singletons. The record originates from a study of T cell changes during pregnancy in multiple sclerosis. This CDR3 contains 12 residues. CDR1 is MDHEN, CDR2 SYDVKM, per germline. Trimming left V 7 bases short and J 5 bases short, with 11 bases between. The chain is built from TRBV28 and TRBJ2-5, with a possible D match to TRBD2 (6 bases). This material consisted of CD4+ T cells from peripheral blood mononuclear cells, taken in the second trimester of pregnancy. This TCR was sampled from a female donor with multiple sclerosis, enrolled in a pregnancy study. The CDR3 sequence is CASTRGGETQYF. The CDR3 coding sequence is TGTGCCAGCACGCGGGGTGGGGAGACCCAGTACTTC.